These 18 T cell receptor beta chains share one sample of origin, sequenced in a study of T-cell reconstitution after alpha-beta-depleted transplantation in children. It was with unique molecular identifiers that the TCRbeta library was prepared. TCRdb re-derived calls from the PCR reads in MiXCR, one entry per CDR3 protein. The table has some 840,000 distinct CDR3 sequences, approximately 15% seen once. This specimen was PBMCs, mostly from graft donor cells, taken 360 days after TCRalphabeta/CD19-depleted stem cell transplant. All receptors derive from a male patient younger than 18 who had a stem cell transplant for acute lymphoblastic leukemia, so the T cells may come from the graft donor.

The chain combines TRBV7-9 with TRBJ1-5; TRBD1 matches at 10 bases. Germline V gene lookup returns CDR1 SEHNR and CDR2 FQNEAQ (reference sequence). The CDR3 has 16 amino acids. V gave up 5 bases and J gave up 2 bases; unmatched junction bases: 6. CDR3 sequence reads: CASSIGTGEGNQPQHF. The CDR3 bases are TGTGCCAGCAGCATAGGGACAGGGGAGGGCAATCAGCCCCAGCATTTT.

There are many counts of this clonotype. The CDR3: CASSFGVNQPQHF. CDR3 bases: TGTGCCAGCAGTTTTGGGGTCAATCAGCCCCAGCATTTT. J is TRBJ1-5 and V is TRBV12-3 or TRBV12-4; D gene ambiguous. Trimming stripped 3 bases from V and 3 bases from J, with 6 bases between. The CDR3 is 13 amino acids.

About this clonotype: A much bigger clone sits one base away, suggesting this may be a read error. The rearrangement links TRBV9 to TRBJ2-7, with TRBD2 as a possible D gene (6 bases). This CDR3 contains 15 residues. V lost 4 bases and J 1 base, leaving 15 bases between the germline ends. Looked up from germline, CDR1 is SGDLS and CDR2 is YYNGEE. CDR3 protein: CASSLTVGGSYEQYF. CDR3 nucleotides: TGTGCCAGCAGCCTAACTGTGGGGGGTTCCTACGAGCAGTACTTC. Drawing the rest from reference TRBV9 and TRBJ2-7, the complete variable domain is DSGVTQTPKHLITATGQRVTLRCSPRSGDLSVYWYQQSLDQGLQFLIQYYNGEERAKGNILERFSAQQFPDLHSELNLSSLELGDSALYFCASSLTVGGSYEQYFGPGTRLTVT.

This clonotype has more than one count but fewer than ten. V usage is TRBV5-1 and J usage is TRBJ2-7, with D perhaps TRBD2 (6 bases). With 5 bases removed from V and 2 bases from J, the gap between germline ends came to 17 bases. This CDR3 has 15 residues. Germline V gives CDR1 SGHRS, CDR2 YFSETQ. The CDR3 sequence: CASRGGMGETYEQYF. DNA for the CDR3: TGCGCCAGCAGGGGAGGAATGGGGGAGACCTACGAGCAGTACTTC.

The table lists this clonotype with many counts. V and J are TRBV12-5 and TRBJ1-1; no definite D call. Looked up from germline, CDR1 is LGHNT and CDR2 is FRNRAP. Trimming took 0 bases from V and 9 from J, leaving 5 bases between them. CDR3 size: 11 residues. The CDR3 region is CASGLVMKAFF. The CDR3 DNA follows: TGTGCTAGTGGTTTGGTCATGAAAGCTTTCTTT.

This clonotype was recorded many times. V is TRBV5-1 and J is TRBJ1-1; the match to TRBD1 covers 7 bases. This CDR3 has 15 amino acids. CDR1 is SGHRS and CDR2 is YFSETQ in the germline V gene. The V and J ends lost 4 bases and 4 bases, in that order; junction bases with no gene match: 10. CDR3 in amino acids: CASSRGEGAFTEAFF. The CDR3 region has the DNA TGCGCCAGCAGCCGTGGGGAGGGGGCTTTCACTGAAGCTTTCTTT.

This clonotype was counted a few times. The CDR3 DNA reads TGTGCCAGCAGTGAGAGTTCGGGGGCTAACGCGGTAACCGTAGCCAAAAACATTCAGTACTTC. Protein product: CASSESSGANAVTVAKNIQYF. The rearrangement links TRBV2 to TRBJ2-4; D might be TRBD1 or TRBD2, each matching 6 bases. Germline lookup yields CDR1 SNHLY and CDR2 FYNNEI. The length of the CDR3 is 21 residues. V was cut by 3 bases and J by 0 bases, with 27 bases left in between.

This clonotype was detected only once. The chain recombines TRBV7-3 with TRBJ2-1; D tentatively reads TRBD1 or TRBD2 (5 bases each). Germline V gene lookup returns CDR1 SGHTA and CDR2 FQGTGA. V lost 4 bases and J 0 bases, leaving 25 bases between the germline ends. This CDR3 comprises 20 residues. The CDR3 loop reads CASSSLGGLLGSSSYNEQFF. The CDR3, as DNA: TGTGCCAGCAGCTCCCTTGGGGGTTTACTAGGCTCGAGCTCCTACAATGAGCAGTTCTTC.

This clonotype was seen a few times. This chain connects TRBV5-4 to TRBJ2-1, with D possibly TRBD1 on 6 matching bases. The V and J ends lost 4 bases and 3 bases respectively, with 8 bases between them. The CDR3 is 13 amino acids. CDR1 is SGHNT and CDR2 is YYREEE in the germline V gene (reference sequence). The DNA for the CDR3 is TGTGCCAGCAGCGGGGACATCTACAATGAGCAGTTCTTC. Amino acid sequence: CASSGDIYNEQFF. The full variable domain, its missing parts supplied by reference TRBV5-4 and TRBJ2-1, is ETGVTQSPTHLIKTRGQQVTLRCSSQSGHNTVSWYQQALGQGPQFIFQYYREEENGRGNFPPRFSGLQFPNYSSELNVNALELDDSALYLCASSGDIYNEQFFGPGTRLTVL.

V is TRBV7-3 and J is TRBJ2-1, with 10 bases that match TRBD2. Germline values: CDR1 SGHTA, CDR2 FQGTGA. Germline trimming cut 4 bases from V and 5 bases from J; bases unmatched to any gene: 5. The CDR3 spans 15 residues. The chain's CDR3 is CASSSLAGIHNEQFF. The CDR3 DNA is TGTGCCAGCAGCTCACTAGCGGGGATTCACAATGAGCAGTTCTTC. Full variable domain (missing parts from reference TRBV7-3 and TRBJ2-1): GAGVSQTPSNKVTEKGKYVELRCDPISGHTALYWYRQSLGQGPEFLIYFQGTGAADDSGLPNDRFFAVRPEGSVSTLKIQRTERGDSAVYLCASSSLAGIHNEQFFGPGTRLTVL.

This chain uses TRBV6-5 with TRBJ2-7, with a tentative D call TRBD1 (5 bases). Trimming pared 8 bases from V and 4 bases from J, leaving 12 bases between. CDR3 size: 12 residues. Germline-derived CDR1 and CDR2 are MNHEY and SVGAGI. CDR3 sequence reads: CASWDPGYEQYF. CDR3 DNA sequence: TGTGCCAGCTGGGATCCAGGGTACGAGCAGTACTTC.

The rearrangement joins TRBV7-2 to TRBJ1-2; D possibly corresponds to TRBD1 (5 bases). The ends were cut back, 5 bases at V and 2 bases at J, with 12 bases in the middle. The CDR3 sequence is 14 residues long. Germline CDR1 reads SGHTA; CDR2 reads FQGNSA. CDR3 sequence reads: CASSPGDRNYGYTF. The DNA for the CDR3 is TGTGCCAGCAGCCCGGGGGACCGGAACTATGGCTACACCTTC.

This clonotype appeared many times. This sequence joins TRBV3-1 and TRBJ2-7, with D possibly being TRBD2 (6 bases). Trimming took off 4 bases at V and 0 bases at J, with 16 bases between the two ends. In germline, CDR1 is LGHDT, CDR2 YNNKEL (reference sequence). The CDR3 extends over 16 amino acids. CDR3 protein: CASSRSGTFISYEQYF. The CDR3 coding sequence is TGTGCCAGCAGCCGATCCGGGACTTTCATCTCCTACGAGCAGTACTTC.

This clonotype was detected only a few times. This chain joins TRBV4-1 and TRBJ2-1; 9 bases are a match to TRBD2. The CDR3 totals 15 residues. The trim removed 2 bases at V and 7 bases at J, leaving 6 bases unmatched. Germline V gene lookup returns CDR1 MGHRA and CDR2 YSYEKL. CDR3 amino acids: CASSQPSGIKNEQFF. The CDR3 bases are TGCGCCAGCAGCCAACCTAGCGGGATAAAGAATGAGCAGTTCTTC.

The chain links TRBV19 to TRBJ2-7; a possible D gene is TRBD1 (5 bases). This CDR3 is built from 15 residues. Per germline, CDR1 LNHDA and CDR2 SQIVND (reference sequence). Deletions cut 6 bases from V and 2 bases from J, with 17 bases between. CDR3 residues: CASSRTLLGTYEQYF. In DNA, the CDR3 is TGTGCCAGTAGCCGGACACTTCTGGGGACCTACGAGCAGTACTTC.

This clonotype was detected only a few times. This chain connects TRBV5-1 to TRBJ1-4; TRBD1 matches 9 bases. The junction had 4 bases not matched to a gene; V was cut back by 4 bases and J by 6 bases. The germline gives CDR1 SGHRS, CDR2 YFSETQ. The CDR3 runs 14 residues. This CDR3 is CASSPRQGDEKLFF. CDR3 coding DNA: TGCGCCAGCAGCCCTAGACAGGGGGATGAAAAACTGTTTTTT.

V usage is TRBV2 and J usage is TRBJ2-7; TRBD2 agrees at 15 bases. Trimming cost V 7 bases and J 3 bases; bases outside gene matches: 10. The CDR3 spans 17 residues. Germline lookup yields CDR1 SNHLY and CDR2 FYNNEI. The CDR3 DNA reads TGTGCCAGCACATATGGGACTAGCGGGAGGAATGTCTACGAGCAGTACTTC. This sequence encodes CASTYGTSGRNVYEQYF.

This sequence joins TRBV5-5 and TRBJ2-7; 10 nucleotides match TRBD1. Losses at the gene ends were 5 bases for V and 3 bases for J; bases not matched to a gene: 17. Germline V gene data show CDR1 as SGHKS and CDR2 as YYEKEE (reference sequence). CDR3 length equals 18 residues. The CDR3 is CASSPTGGSAVLSYEQYF. Written as DNA, the CDR3 is TGTGCCAGCAGTCCGACAGGGGGCAGCGCTGTTCTAAGCTACGAGCAGTACTTC.